This TCR beta chain stems from a study of CD4 T cells in relation to SARS-CoV-2 and coronaviruses. Study context: No peptide or an HIV-1 Nef peptide pool served as negative control.

Comments on this clone: Antigen: not known.

The repertoire was sequenced with immunoSEQ multiplex PCR; TCRdb's copy has only in-frame clones and lacks some. The sample contains about 26,000 clones, roughly 73% of which appear only once. The study's findings and limits: Compared with monoreactive clones, crossreactive clones showed significantly weaker SARS-CoV-2 expansion. No crossreactivity against non-spike viral proteins was tested here.

Before the COVID-19 pandemic, during about 2010-2018, CD4+ T cells were taken from unexposed donors. CD4+ T cells were isolated from the cells after around eleven days of culture. Unexposed-donor CD4+ T cells were probed with SARS-CoV-2 S/N and four cold-coronavirus spikes, cells permitting. The specimen was CD4+ T cells from PBMCs, cultured in vitro. The TCR sequence derives from a human donor in good health.

This chain's CDR3 is CASSQGTGGQGAQYF. DNA for the CDR3: TGTGCCAGCAGCCAAGGTACAGGCGGGCAAGGGGCCCAGTACTTC. The chain recombines TRBV3-1 (or the pseudogene TRBV3-2) with TRBJ2-5; D is tentatively TRBD1 or TRBD2 (5 bases each). Germline CDR1 is LGHDT and CDR2 is YNNKEL (reference sequence). The CDR3 spans 15 residues. Trimming took 1 base from V and 9 from J, leaving 18 bases between them.